Below, 14 T cell receptor beta chains from the same sample are listed, as sequenced in a study of shared clonotypes between healthy human individuals. Only CD45RO-negative cells positively selected for CCR7 counted as naive CD8 cells, so terminally differentiated effector memory CD45RA+ cells were excluded. Clones were read by immunoSEQ multiplex PCR, and TCRdb kept only the in-frame ones, dropping some. The data hold hundreds of thousands of clones, with 85% to 95% observed a single time. Sequencing used naive CD8+ T cells sorted from blood. The receptors were sampled from a woman younger than 45 in good health.

The gene calls are TRBV2 and TRBJ1-1, with 11 bases lining up with TRBD1. There are 16 residues in the CDR3. Germline V gene sequence: CDR1 SNHLY, CDR2 FYNNEI. V trimming: 11 bases; J trimming: 0 bases; junction bases outside the gene matches: 11. In nucleotides, the CDR3 is TGTGCCGGGGGACGGGACAGGGGGGTGTTGAACACTGAAGCTTTCTTT. Translation gives CAGGRDRGVLNTEAFF.

This chain connects TRBV7-9 to TRBJ1-2; D possibly corresponds to TRBD1 (5 bases). V lost 0 bases, J lost 4 bases, and 6 bases lay in between. The germline V gene encodes CDR1 SEHNR and CDR2 FQNEAQ (reference sequence). CDR3 length equals 13 residues. In DNA form, the CDR3 reads TGTGCCAGCAGCTTAGCAACAGGCTATGGCTACACCTTC. Translated, it gives CASSLATGYGYTF.

CDR3 coding DNA: TGTGCCAGCAGCCCCTGGTCGGGGCGGAACACTGAAGCTTTCTTT. It encodes CASSPWSGRNTEAFF. The J gene is TRBJ1-1, the V gene TRBV7-9; TRBD1 might be the D (5 bases). Germline loops: CDR1 SEHNR, CDR2 FQNEAQ (reference sequence). Between the trimmed V and J ends, which lost 5 bases and 1 base, there was a span of 14 bases. There are 15 residues in the CDR3.

The V gene is TRBV7-8, the J gene TRBJ2-1; possible D gene TRBD2, 6 bases. Germline lookup yields CDR1 SGHVS and CDR2 FQNEAQ. The CDR3 extends over 17 amino acids. Trimming took 1 base from V and 1 from J, leaving 14 bases between them. Here the CDR3 reads CASSLVPAGPSYNEQFF. The CDR3 DNA is TGTGCCAGCAGCTTAGTACCTGCGGGACCTTCCTACAATGAGCAGTTCTTC.

V is TRBV5-1 and J is TRBJ2-7; tentative D call: TRBD2 (5 bases). The V end lost 0 bases, the J end lost 2 bases, and 21 bases lay between the germline ends. This CDR3 has 18 residues. The germline CDR1 and CDR2 sequences are SGHRS and YFSETQ. The CDR3 region is CASSLDYRRADTTYEQYF. CDR3 nucleotides: TGCGCCAGCAGCTTGGATTATCGGCGGGCCGACACCACCTACGAGCAGTACTTC. Based on the CDR3 plus reference TRBV5-1 and TRBJ2-7, the full variable domain is KAGVTQTPRYLIKTRGQQVTLSCSPISGHRSVSWYQQTPGQGLQFLFEYFSETQRNKGNFPGRFSGRQFSNSRSEMNVSTLELGDSALYLCASSLDYRRADTTYEQYFGPGTRLTVT.

This clone was seen a few times. The identical CDR3 is also encoded by other nucleotide sequences in the sample. The chain recombines TRBV5-4 with TRBJ1-3; 7 positions agree with TRBD1. This CDR3 has 15 amino acids. Germline-derived CDR1 and CDR2 are SGHNT and YYREEE (reference sequence). V trimming: 0 bases; J trimming: 2 bases; junction bases outside the gene matches: 2. DNA of the CDR3: TGTGCCAGCAGCTTGGACAGGGGAACTGGAAACACCATATATTTT. Encoded protein: CASSLDRGTGNTIYF. The entire variable domain, with the rest obtained from reference TRBV5-4 and TRBJ1-3, is as follows: ETGVTQSPTHLIKTRGQQVTLRCSSQSGHNTVSWYQQALGQGPQFIFQYYREEENGRGNFPPRFSGLQFPNYSSELNVNALELDDSALYLCASSLDRGTGNTIYFGEGSWLTVV.

The chain recombines TRBV19 with TRBJ2-7; the D is unclear. Germline V gene data show CDR1 as LNHDA and CDR2 as SQIVND (reference sequence). CDR3 length equals 11 residues. Trimming pared 3 bases from V and 6 bases from J, leaving 6 bases between. CDR3 region: CASSIFGEQYF. The CDR3 coding sequence is TGTGCCAGTAGTATCTTTGGCGAGCAGTACTTC. The full variable domain, rest sourced from reference TRBV19 and TRBJ2-7, is DGGITQSPKYLFRKEGQNVTLSCEQNLNHDAMYWYRQDPGQGLRLIYYSQIVNDFQKGDIAEGYSVSREKKESFPLTVTSAQKNPTAFYLCASSIFGEQYFGPGTRLTVT.

V is TRBV7-2 and J is TRBJ2-5; TRBD2 aligns across 7 bases. Trimming took 3 bases from V and 0 from J; bases not matched to a gene: 7. This CDR3 comprises 16 residues. In germline, CDR1 is SGHTA, CDR2 FQGNSA. The DNA of the CDR3 is TGTGCCAGCAGCTTGGGGGGTAGCGGGTACCAAGAGACCCAGTACTTC. This gives the protein CASSLGGSGYQETQYF.

The chain employs TRBV29-1 and TRBJ2-7; D unresolved. Per germline, CDR1 SQVTM and CDR2 ANQGSEA. CDR3 length: 12 residues. Trimming shortened V by 2 bases and J by 12 bases, and 17 bases separated the two germline ends. DNA of the CDR3: TGCAGCGTTGAATTGGGCAGCTTGGGTCTGTACTTC. Amino acid sequence: CSVELGSLGLYF.

This chain joins TRBV27 and TRBJ1-1; weak D call: TRBD1 (6 bases). Germline CDR1 is MNHEY and CDR2 is SMNVEV (reference sequence). Trimming pared 2 bases from V and 2 bases from J, leaving 9 bases between. CDR3 size: 14 residues. CDR3 sequence: CASSLRGGNTEAFF. CDR3 DNA sequence: TGTGCCAGCAGTTTAAGGGGGGGAAACACTGAAGCTTTCTTT.

The chain is built from TRBV4-2 and TRBJ2-7; D uncertain. Trimming pared 0 bases from V and 0 bases from J, leaving 12 bases between. Per the germline V gene, CDR1 is LGHNA and CDR2 is YNFKEQ. The length of the CDR3 is 16 residues. CDR3 residues: CASSQEGTGSSYEQYF. In DNA, the CDR3 is TGTGCCAGCAGCCAAGAAGGAACGGGTAGCTCCTACGAGCAGTACTTC.

V gene TRBV5-4 combines with J gene TRBJ2-3; D remains unclear. The length of the CDR3 is 13 residues. The germline V and J ends were trimmed by 2 bases and 2 bases, with 6 bases remaining between them. Germline V lookup: CDR1 SGHNT, CDR2 YYREEE (reference sequence). The CDR3 bases are TGTGCCAGCAGCTTTGGAGACACAGATACGCAGTATTTT. Its translation: CASSFGDTDTQYF.

This sequence joins TRBV13 and TRBJ2-5; no clear D gene. CDR1 and CDR2 from the germline V gene are PRHDT and FYEKMQ (reference sequence). Trimming cost V 3 bases and J 0 bases, with 14 bases left between them. CDR3 length: 16 residues. The CDR3 DNA is TGTGCCAGCAGCTTTTCGGGCAGACTGCACCAAGAGACCCAGTACTTC. Amino acids: CASSFSGRLHQETQYF.

The chain carries TRBV2 and TRBJ1-2; TRBD1 aligns across 7 bases. CDR3 length: 17 amino acids. CDR1 and CDR2 from the germline V gene are SNHLY and FYNNEI. V was clipped by 3 bases and J by 4 bases; unmatched bases: 14. In DNA, the CDR3 is TGTGCCAGCAGTGACCGAGGAGGGGGCAGGGCCGCCTATGGCTACACCTTC. The encoded protein is CASSDRGGGRAAYGYTF.